Each of the 4 T cell receptor beta chains below was sequenced from the same sample in a study of identical twins. MiXCR, applied by TCRdb to the 5' RACE reads, yields one record per CDR3 protein. The sample holds about 690,000 distinct CDR3 sequences, approximately 6.1% seen once. Sequences were obtained from naive T cells sorted from blood. The origin of the receptors is a man in his late teens or twenties in good health.

This clonotype was found many times. The chain uses TRBV7-6 and TRBJ2-1; perhaps TRBD2 as D (6 bases). This CDR3 has 15 amino acids. Germline V gene data show CDR1 as SGHVS and CDR2 as FNYEAQ. Trimming took 5 bases from V and 6 from J, leaving 17 bases between them. CDR3 sequence (DNA): TGTGCCAGCAGCGAGCTTAGCGGAATTAGCAATGAGCAGTTCTTC. Residues: CASSELSGISNEQFF.

This clonotype has a handful of counts. In nucleotides, the CDR3 is TGTGCCAGCAGTTTGACAGGGGGCGCGGCGCAGTATTTT. The encoded protein is CASSLTGGAAQYF. The chain recombines TRBV27 with TRBJ2-3, with 10 bases that match TRBD1. The ends lost 3 bases at V and 10 bases at J; junction bases unmatched: 4. The CDR3 has 13 amino acids. CDR1 and CDR2 (germline): MNHEY, SMNVEV (reference sequence).

In its sample, this clonotype was seen a few times. The J gene is TRBJ2-3, the V gene TRBV5-1; 8 bases match TRBD1. The V and J ends lost 7 bases and 5 bases, in that order; junction bases with no gene match: 9. This CDR3 region has 14 residues. The germline V gene encodes CDR1 SGHRS and CDR2 YFSETQ. The CDR3 nucleotides read TGCGCCAGCGGATTACCAGGGGGCCTAGATACGCAGTATTTT. It is translated as CASGLPGGLDTQYF.

This clonotype was observed a handful of times. The DNA for the CDR3 is TGTGCCACCAGTGATCCCGGGACTAGCTTCGCTGAGCAGTTCTTC. Its protein product is CATSDPGTSFAEQFF. The chain employs TRBV24-1 and TRBJ2-1, with 9 bases that match TRBD2. Trimming at V came to 3 bases and at J to 9 bases, leaving 8 bases not matched to a gene. Germline values: CDR1 KGHDR, CDR2 SFDVKD. This CDR3 has 15 amino acids.